These 30 T cell receptor beta chains originate from one sample sequenced in a study of blood T cell repertoires in COVID-19. The repertoire was sequenced with immunoSEQ multiplex PCR; TCRdb's copy has only in-frame clones and lacks some. This sample has under 250,000 clones; over 75% occur once, and the top ten carry about 3.2%. Sequenced sample: PBMCs or T cells enriched from blood (not recorded which). These TCRs come from a woman in her fifties or sixties who had recovered from COVID-19.

V and J are TRBV6-5 and TRBJ2-3; D possibly corresponds to TRBD2 (5 bases). The CDR3 spans 15 residues. V was shortened by 0 bases and J by 4 bases, with 11 bases between the two germline ends. The germline V gene encodes CDR1 MNHEY and CDR2 SVGAGI. The CDR3 DNA sequence: TGTGCCAGCAGTTACTCGCCTGGGAGTTCAGATACGCAGTATTTT. Encoded protein: CASSYSPGSSDTQYF.

V usage is TRBV21-1 and J usage is TRBJ2-1; the table gives TRBD1 as D, unverified against the DNA. TRBV21-1 is a pseudogene segment. The CDR3 is 15 amino acids. The CDR3 loop reads CASSPRDRVYNEQFF. The DNA of the CDR3 is TGTGCCAGCAGCCCCCGGGACAGAGTCTACAATGAGCAGTTCTTC.

The V gene is TRBV27, the J gene TRBJ2-1; 12 positions agree with TRBD2. Germline values: CDR1 MNHEY, CDR2 SMNVEV (reference sequence). The ends lost 5 bases at V and 8 bases at J; junction bases unmatched: 10. This CDR3 spans 16 amino acids. CDR3 in amino acids: CASSVPTSGSGHEQFF. The CDR3 DNA sequence: TGTGCCAGCAGTGTACCGACTAGCGGGAGTGGGCATGAGCAGTTCTTC.

The CDR3: CASSLGGRGYTF. The CDR3 nucleotides read TGTGCCAGCAGCTTAGGGGGGCGCGGCTACACCTTC. The chain couples TRBV7-9 to TRBJ1-2; tentative D call: TRBD1 (6 bases). CDR3 length: 12 residues. Germline values: CDR1 SEHNR, CDR2 FQNEAQ (reference sequence). Trimming removed 1 base at V and 8 bases at J, with 8 bases between. Full variable domain (outside the CDR3, taken from reference TRBV7-9 and TRBJ1-2): DTGVSQNPRHKITKRGQNVTFRCDPISEHNRLYWYRQTLGQGPEFLTYFQNEAQLEKSRLLSDRFSAERPKGSFSTLEIQRTEQGDSAMYLCASSLGGRGYTFGSGTRLTVV.

V is TRBV2 and J is TRBJ2-3; D perhaps matches TRBD2 (7 bases). V dropped 5 bases and J dropped 0 bases, with 12 bases sitting between them. The CDR3 runs to 15 residues. Germline V CDR1 and CDR2: SNHLY, FYNNEI. The CDR3 region has the DNA TGTGCCAGCAGTAGAGAGGGGGGGAGCACAGATACGCAGTATTTT. It yields the protein CASSREGGSTDTQYF.

CDR3 bases: TGCGCCAGCAGCTCCCCTAGCGGGGGCAATGAGCAGTTCTTC. Translated: CASSSPSGGNEQFF. The V call is TRBV5-1, the J call TRBJ2-1; 10 bases map to TRBD2. The CDR3 has 14 amino acids. V lost 3 bases to trimming and J lost 6 bases; unmatched junction nucleotides: 3. The V gene's germline CDR1 is SGHRS and CDR2 YFSETQ. Full variable domain (rest looked up from reference TRBV5-1 and TRBJ2-1): KAGVTQTPRYLIKTRGQQVTLSCSPISGHRSVSWYQQTPGQGLQFLFEYFSETQRNKGNFPGRFSGRQFSNSRSEMNVSTLELGDSALYLCASSSPSGGNEQFFGPGTRLTVL.

The chain has TRBV5-1 and TRBJ1-6, with D unresolved. This CDR3 is 14 amino acids long. Germline-derived CDR1 and CDR2 are SGHRS and YFSETQ. Trimming took off 0 bases at V and 5 bases at J, with 6 bases between the two ends. CDR3 amino acids: CASSLGADNSPLHF. Written as DNA, the CDR3 is TGCGCCAGCAGCTTGGGGGCCGATAATTCACCCCTCCACTTT.

The chain couples TRBV6-1 to TRBJ2-1; 12 nucleotides align to TRBD2. J gave up 10 bases and V 10 bases, and 8 bases lay outside the gene matches. From germline, CDR1 is MNHNS and CDR2 SASEGT. The CDR3 loop spans 13 amino acids. This CDR3 reads CAIRTSGIGEQFF. Written as DNA, the CDR3 is TGTGCCATCCGGACTAGCGGGATAGGGGAGCAGTTCTTC.

In this sample, this clone turned up once. This chain links TRBV5-1 with TRBJ1-3; TRBD1 matches 11 bases. The V segment lost 4 bases and the J segment 4 bases; nucleotides outside the gene matches: 4. The CDR3 sequence is 15 residues long. Germline CDR1 is SGHRS and CDR2 is YFSETQ. The CDR3 DNA reads TGCGCCAGCAGCGGACAGGGGGCAGGGGGAAACACCATATATTTT. This codes for CASSGQGAGGNTIYF. The whole variable domain, remainder taken from reference TRBV5-1 and TRBJ1-3, is KAGVTQTPRYLIKTRGQQVTLSCSPISGHRSVSWYQQTPGQGLQFLFEYFSETQRNKGNFPGRFSGRQFSNSRSEMNVSTLELGDSALYLCASSGQGAGGNTIYFGEGSWLTVV.

This rearrangement joins TRBV18 to TRBJ1-6; D is ambiguous. Trimming removed 4 bases from V and 0 bases from J, with 7 bases in between. This CDR3 is built from 15 residues. The germline gives CDR1 KGHSH, CDR2 LQKENI. CDR3 nucleotides: TGTGCCAGCTCACTACAGAGCTCCTATAATTCACCCCTCCACTTT. Protein: CASSLQSSYNSPLHF.

The rearrangement uses TRBV14 and TRBJ2-5; 11 bases align to TRBD2. With 2 bases clipped from V and 5 bases from J, the junction kept 7 bases outside the gene matches. The length of the CDR3 is 16 residues. Germline CDR1 and CDR2: SGHDN and FVKESK. As DNA, the CDR3 is TGTGCCAGCAGCCAAACTAGCGGGAGATCTTGGGAGACCCAGTACTTC. Its protein is CASSQTSGRSWETQYF.

This clone has more than one count but fewer than ten. The CDR3 DNA is TGTGCCAGCAGTGGTTACCGACTAGCCCCCCTAAACTACAATGAGCAGTTCTTC. This encodes CASSGYRLAPLNYNEQFF. The chain uses TRBV9 and TRBJ2-1, with TRBD2 matching 7 bases. CDR1 and CDR2 from the germline V gene are SGDLS and YYNGEE. This CDR3 spans 18 amino acids. Trimming took 5 bases from V and 3 from J; bases not matched to a gene: 17.

This chain joins TRBV30 and TRBJ1-5, with D possibly being TRBD1 (5 bases). The germline V gene has CDR1 GTSNPN and CDR2 SVGIG (reference sequence). The CDR3 contains 17 residues. V gave up 5 bases and J gave up 4 bases, with 24 bases separating them. The CDR3 sequence: CAWPQLGRGPFNQPQHF. DNA for the CDR3: TGTGCCTGGCCCCAACTAGGGAGGGGACCCTTTAATCAGCCCCAGCATTTT.

The chain employs TRBV5-6 and TRBJ1-1; D remains ambiguous. CDR1 and CDR2 (germline): SGHDT, YYEEEE. The CDR3 loop spans 14 amino acids. Trimming stripped 4 bases from V and 3 bases from J, with 13 bases between. This CDR3 reads CASSPRRFDTEAFF. The CDR3 DNA reads TGTGCCAGCAGCCCCCGGCGGTTCGACACTGAAGCTTTCTTT.

CDR3 in amino acids: CAWSVPRANTEAFF. CDR3 nucleotides: TGTGCCTGGAGTGTACCCAGGGCGAACACTGAAGCTTTCTTT. The chain uses TRBV30 and TRBJ1-1, with D possibly being TRBD1 (5 bases). From germline, CDR1 is GTSNPN and CDR2 SVGIG (reference sequence). The CDR3 is made up of 14 amino acids. V lost 0 bases to trimming and J lost 1 base, with 9 bases between them.

CDR3 bases: TGCAGTGCTAGAGGAGGTTTTGGTGCTTTCTTT. This gives the protein CSARGGFGAFF. The chain links TRBV20-1 to TRBJ1-1, with D hard to call. In germline, CDR1 is DFQATT, CDR2 SNEGSKA (reference sequence). This CDR3 spans 11 amino acids. The ends were cut back, 1 base at V and 11 bases at J, with 11 bases in the middle.

The chain links TRBV30 to TRBJ2-5, with D possibly being TRBD2 (6 bases). This CDR3 has 15 amino acids. CDR1 and CDR2 (germline): GTSNPN, SVGIG (reference sequence). Trimming took 2 bases from V and 5 from J, leaving 18 bases between them. The CDR3: CAWSKAEGLGETQYF. The CDR3 DNA follows: TGTGCCTGGAGTAAGGCGGAGGGCCTGGGTGAGACCCAGTACTTC. Full variable domain (outside the CDR3, taken from reference TRBV30 and TRBJ2-5): SQTIHQWPATLVQPVGSPLSLECTVEGTSNPNLYWYRQAAGRGLQLLFYSVGIGQISSEVPQNLSASRPQDRQFILSSKKLLLSDSGFYLCAWSKAEGLGETQYFGPGTRLLVL.

The chain recombines TRBV7-8 with TRBJ2-7; the match to TRBD1 covers 8 bases. V lost 5 bases to trimming and J lost 6 bases; unmatched junction nucleotides: 15. Germline assignment: CDR1 SGHVS and CDR2 FQNEAQ. The CDR3 loop spans 16 amino acids. In DNA form, the CDR3 reads TGTGCCAGCAGCCCCCGGACAGGGACCCCGAAGATCGAGCAGTACTTC. Translation gives CASSPRTGTPKIEQYF.

A single count supports this clone. The V and J genes are TRBV4-2 and TRBJ1-1; D remains unclear. The CDR3 spans 15 residues. Germline lookup yields CDR1 LGHNA and CDR2 YNFKEQ. The V end lost 4 bases, the J end lost 6 bases, and 18 bases lay between the germline ends. The CDR3 spells CASSPTLSRSSEAFF. The DNA of the CDR3 is TGTGCCAGCAGCCCGACCCTTTCCCGGAGCTCTGAAGCTTTCTTT.

This chain uses TRBV25-1 with TRBJ1-4; 7 bases line up with TRBD1. Germline values: CDR1 MGHDK, CDR2 SYGVNS. V dropped 0 bases and J dropped 5; count of bases not matched to a gene: 6. The CDR3 is 16 amino acids. CDR3 in amino acids: CASSEYRGQPNEKLFF. In DNA, the CDR3 is TGTGCCAGCAGTGAATACCGGGGACAGCCCAATGAAAAACTGTTTTTT.

The rearrangement joins TRBV2 to TRBJ2-2; possible D gene TRBD1, 6 bases. The V and J ends lost 4 bases and 0 bases respectively, with 9 bases between them. Per the germline V gene, CDR1 is SNHLY and CDR2 is FYNNEI. The CDR3 extends over 15 amino acids. CDR3 nucleotides: TGTGCCAGCAGTGTATGGACAGCGAACACCGGGGAGCTGTTTTTT. It specifies CASSVWTANTGELFF.

The rearrangement links TRBV19 to TRBJ1-5; 9 bases map to TRBD1. Losses at the gene ends were 5 bases for V and 1 base for J; bases not matched to a gene: 6. Germline V gives CDR1 LNHDA, CDR2 SQIVND (reference sequence). This CDR3 has 16 residues. The CDR3 spells CASSERTGASNQPQHF. Here the CDR3 DNA reads TGTGCCAGTAGTGAACGGACAGGGGCCAGCAATCAGCCCCAGCATTTT.

The chain has TRBV4-2 and TRBJ2-7, with 15 positions matching TRBD2. V lost 0 bases and J lost 1; bases outside the gene matches: 10. This CDR3 spans 20 amino acids. Germline lookup yields CDR1 LGHNA and CDR2 YNFKEQ. CDR3 sequence (DNA): TGTGCCAGCAGCCAAGAAGTTCGGACTAGCGGGAGGGCCTTGTCCTACGAGCAGTACTTC. It yields the protein CASSQEVRTSGRALSYEQYF.

The CDR3 is CASSSTGTGANVLTF. CDR3 in DNA: TGTGCCAGCAGCTCTACAGGGACTGGGGCCAACGTCCTGACTTTC. J is TRBJ2-6 and V is TRBV11-3; TRBD1 is a possible D gene (6 bases). Trimming cost V 4 bases and J 2 bases, with 9 bases left between them. This CDR3 comprises 15 residues. The germline gives CDR1 SGHNT, CDR2 YENEEA. Supplemented by reference TRBV11-3 and TRBJ2-6, the full variable domain reads EAGVVQSPRYKIIEKKQPVAFWCNPISGHNTLYWYLQNLGQGPELLIRYENEEAVDDSQLPKDRFSAERLKGVDSTLKIQPAELGDSAVYLCASSSTGTGANVLTFGAGSRLTVL.

The V gene is TRBV7-2, the J gene TRBJ1-1; 7 bases line up with TRBD1. CDR1 and CDR2 from the germline V gene are SGHTA and FQGNSA. V lost 0 bases to trimming and J lost 1 base; unmatched junction nucleotides: 2. CDR3 length: 15 residues. CDR3 loop: CASSLADRANTEAFF. The CDR3 nucleotides read TGTGCCAGCAGCTTAGCTGACAGGGCGAACACTGAAGCTTTCTTT.

The chain combines TRBV3-1 (or the pseudogene TRBV3-2) with TRBJ2-7; 11 bases are a match to TRBD2. V shed 5 bases and J 2 bases; nucleotides not matched to a gene: 11. Germline CDR1 is LGHDT and CDR2 is YNNKEL (reference sequence). This CDR3 has 17 residues. The CDR3, as DNA: TGTGCCAGCAGCATTGTTCCTAGCGGGGGGACAGCCTACGAGCAGTACTTC. It encodes CASSIVPSGGTAYEQYF.

Note on this clone: Other DNA sequences in the same sample also yield this CDR3. The rearrangement joins TRBV3-1 (or the pseudogene TRBV3-2) to TRBJ1-1; TRBD1 matches at 7 bases. CDR3 length equals 12 residues. Germline CDR1 reads LGHDT; CDR2 reads YNNKEL (reference sequence). The junction had 2 bases not matched to a gene; V was cut back by 5 bases and J by 5 bases. CDR3 residues: CASSRQGTEAFF. CDR3 in DNA: TGTGCCAGCAGCAGACAGGGAACTGAAGCTTTCTTT.

This clone occurred a few times. The gene calls are TRBV4-2 and TRBJ2-2; D is undetermined. The CDR3 is made up of 15 amino acids. Per the germline V gene, CDR1 is LGHNA and CDR2 is YNFKEQ. The ends were cut back, 2 bases at V and 5 bases at J, with 12 bases in the middle. CDR3 in DNA: TGTGCCAGCAGCCAAAACCTTGACTCTACCGGGGAGCTGTTTTTT. As protein: CASSQNLDSTGELFF.

This chain connects TRBV2 to TRBJ2-7; TRBD2 aligns across 9 bases. CDR1 is SNHLY, CDR2 FYNNEI, per germline. The CDR3 totals 16 residues. V gave up 0 bases and J gave up 1 base; unmatched junction bases: 4. CDR3 coding DNA: TGTGCCAGCAGTGAAGCGGTGACTAGCGGATCCTACGAGCAGTACTTC. Its translation is CASSEAVTSGSYEQYF.

The rearrangement uses TRBV27 and TRBJ1-1; perhaps TRBD1 as D (6 bases). The CDR3 runs 16 residues. Germline V lookup: CDR1 MNHEY, CDR2 SMNVEV (reference sequence). Trimming took 0 bases from V and 1 from J, leaving 12 bases between them. The CDR3 coding sequence is TGTGCCAGCAGTTTATCTAGGGGGAGGGCGAACACTGAAGCTTTCTTT. This encodes CASSLSRGRANTEAFF.